These 20 T cell receptor beta chains were all obtained from the same sample, sequenced in a study of blood T cell repertoires in COVID-19. The data were produced by immunoSEQ multiplex PCR, yet TCRdb's version contains in-frame clones alone and is incomplete. The sample has roughly 100,000 clones, about 89% seen once; the top ten hold roughly 15%. Sequences were obtained from peripheral blood. These receptors all come from a human donor in a cohort sampled during active COVID-19.

This chain joins TRBV3-1 (or the pseudogene TRBV3-2) and TRBJ1-1; D is unresolved. The CDR3 has 14 amino acids. Germline assignment: CDR1 LGHDT and CDR2 YNNKEL (reference sequence). Trimming pared 2 bases from V and 2 bases from J, leaving 9 bases between. The CDR3 loop is CASSQRGRNTEAFF. In DNA form, the CDR3 reads TGTGCCAGCAGCCAACGAGGCCGAAACACTGAAGCTTTCTTT.

The J gene is TRBJ1-1, the V gene TRBV18, with a weak D call TRBD1 (5 bases). Trimming stripped 0 bases from V and 6 bases from J, with 14 bases between. This CDR3 has 15 amino acids. Germline assignment: CDR1 KGHSH and CDR2 LQKENI. In nucleotides, the CDR3 is TGTGCCAGCTCACCACCGATGGGGGGTCGATCTGAAGCTTTCTTT. This translates into CASSPPMGGRSEAFF. Filled out from reference TRBV18 and TRBJ1-1, the complete variable domain reads NAGVMQNPRHLVRRRGQEARLRCSPMKGHSHVYWYRQLPEEGLKFMVYLQKENIIDESGMPKERFSAEFPKEGPSILRIQQVVRGDSAAYFCASSPPMGGRSEAFFGQGTRLTVV.

This sequence joins TRBV7-2 and TRBJ2-7, with TRBD2 matching 12 bases. Per germline, CDR1 SGHTA and CDR2 FQGNSA. The CDR3 has 16 residues. With 5 bases clipped from V and 1 base from J, the junction kept 6 bases outside the gene matches. CDR3 in DNA: TGTGCCAGCAGCCCGAAAGGACTAGCGGGATCCTACGAGCAGTACTTC. Amino acid sequence: CASSPKGLAGSYEQYF.

This clone has only one observation. The chain links TRBV7-3 to TRBJ2-1, with TRBD2 identical over 8 bases. Germline loops: CDR1 SGHTA, CDR2 FQGTGA. The CDR3 runs to 16 residues. Trimming took 5 bases from V and 7 from J; bases not matched to a gene: 13. The CDR3 DNA follows: TGTGCCAGCAGCGATGACCAAGCGGGGGCGGGGAATGAGCAGTTCTTC. It translates to CASSDDQAGAGNEQFF. The whole variable domain, filled in from reference TRBV7-3 and TRBJ2-1, reads GAGVSQTPSNKVTEKGKYVELRCDPISGHTALYWYRQSLGQGPEFLIYFQGTGAADDSGLPNDRFFAVRPEGSVSTLKIQRTERGDSAVYLCASSDDQAGAGNEQFFGPGTRLTVL.

The chain combines TRBV2 with TRBJ1-6; possibly TRBD1 for D (5 bases). Per germline, CDR1 SNHLY and CDR2 FYNNEI. The CDR3 covers 11 residues. Trimming took off 6 bases at V and 15 bases at J, with 12 bases between the two ends. The DNA of the CDR3 is TGTGCCAGCAGCCCGACAGAGCTCCTCCACTTT. It translates to CASSPTELLHF.

This chain links TRBV30 with TRBJ2-2; 8 bases agree with TRBD1. This CDR3 is built from 15 residues. In germline, CDR1 is GTSNPN, CDR2 SVGIG (reference sequence). V was clipped by 3 bases and J by 0 bases; unmatched bases: 3. The CDR3 reads CAWRGQAANTGELFF. The CDR3 region has the DNA TGTGCCTGGAGGGGACAGGCGGCGAACACCGGGGAGCTGTTTTTT. Combining the CDR3 with reference TRBV30 and TRBJ2-2 gives the whole variable domain SQTIHQWPATLVQPVGSPLSLECTVEGTSNPNLYWYRQAAGRGLQLLFYSVGIGQISSEVPQNLSASRPQDRQFILSSKKLLLSDSGFYLCAWRGQAANTGELFFGEGSRLTVL.

V is TRBV4-1 and J is TRBJ1-6; D possibly corresponds to TRBD1 (5 bases). The CDR3 has 13 residues. Looked up from germline, CDR1 is MGHRA and CDR2 is YSYEKL. The V end was cut by 1 base, the J end by 10 bases, with 8 bases between. The CDR3 DNA reads as TGCGCCAGCAGCCAAGCACGGGGGTCACCCCTCCACTTT. Protein product: CASSQARGSPLHF.

This rearrangement joins TRBV28 to TRBJ1-4; tentative D call: TRBD1 (6 bases). The CDR3 contains 15 residues. CDR1 is MDHEN and CDR2 is SYDVKM in the germline V gene. V was pared by 3 bases and J by 4 bases, with 12 bases between. DNA for the CDR3: TGTGCCAGCAGTTTCCTGGACAGACGTAATGAAAAACTGTTTTTT. Protein sequence: CASSFLDRRNEKLFF.

The chain joins TRBV7-2 to TRBJ2-7, with D perhaps TRBD1 (6 bases). The CDR3 runs 14 residues. V lost 5 bases and J 3 bases, leaving 14 bases between the germline ends. Germline CDR1 reads SGHTA; CDR2 reads FQGNSA. CDR3: CASSLRDIFYEQYF. For the CDR3, the DNA is TGTGCCAGCAGCCTCCGGGACATATTCTACGAGCAGTACTTC.

This chain links TRBV6-5 with TRBJ2-7; 9 bases align to TRBD1. The CDR3 length is 14 residues. Germline V gene lookup returns CDR1 MNHEY and CDR2 SVGAGI. V gave up 8 bases and J gave up 0 bases; unmatched junction bases: 5. This chain's CDR3 is CASLRTGASYEQYF. The CDR3 region has the DNA TGTGCCAGCTTGCGGACAGGGGCCTCCTACGAGCAGTACTTC.

V is TRBV6-5 and J is TRBJ2-7; the match to TRBD1 covers 7 bases. The trim removed 0 bases at V and 5 bases at J, leaving 4 bases unmatched. The V gene's germline CDR1 is MNHEY and CDR2 SVGAGI. The CDR3 has 14 residues. For the CDR3, the DNA is TGTGCCAGCAGTTACTCGGTACAGGGGAACGAGCAGTACTTC. Amino acid sequence: CASSYSVQGNEQYF.

The chain links TRBV6-1 to TRBJ1-5; 8 bases agree with TRBD1. The trim removed 2 bases at V and 7 bases at J, leaving 4 bases unmatched. CDR1 is MNHNS, CDR2 SASEGT, per germline. The CDR3 spans 14 residues. The CDR3 loop reads CASSERPGGQPQHF. CDR3 bases: TGTGCCAGCAGTGAAAGGCCAGGGGGCCAGCCCCAGCATTTT.

The genes are TRBV7-8 and TRBJ2-7; 7 nucleotides line up with TRBD1. V lost 5 bases, J lost 3 bases, and 7 bases stayed unmatched. Germline loops: CDR1 SGHVS, CDR2 FQNEAQ. The CDR3 loop spans 14 amino acids. The CDR3 spells CASSPRTGYYEQYF. In DNA form, the CDR3 reads TGTGCCAGCAGCCCACGGACAGGTTACTACGAGCAGTACTTC.

CDR3 nucleotide sequence: TGTGCCAGCAGCCGGACAGGGGGATCGGGCTACGAGCAGTACTTC. The encoded protein is CASSRTGGSGYEQYF. The chain is built from TRBV7-2 and TRBJ2-7, with 10 bases aligning to TRBD1. Trimming removed 5 bases from V and 3 bases from J; junction bases left unmatched: 7. This CDR3 is 15 amino acids long. Per germline, CDR1 SGHTA and CDR2 FQGNSA.

The chain uses TRBV19 and TRBJ1-1; 12 bases map to TRBD1. Germline CDR1 is LNHDA and CDR2 is SQIVND (reference sequence). The CDR3 sequence is 15 residues long. Trimming at V came to 10 bases and at J to 3 bases, leaving 9 bases not matched to a gene. The CDR3 loop is CAISGTGGVDTEAFF. The CDR3 DNA is TGTGCCATCTCCGGGACAGGGGGCGTGGACACTGAAGCTTTCTTT.

The chain links TRBV12-5 to TRBJ2-1; TRBD1 matches at 7 bases. Losses at the gene ends were 1 base for V and 7 bases for J; bases not matched to a gene: 7. Germline CDR1 and CDR2: LGHNT and FRNRAP. The CDR3 is 15 amino acids. In nucleotides, the CDR3 is TGTGCTAGTGGTTTGGGGCGACAGGGTGGGAATGAGCAGTTCTTC. It is translated as CASGLGRQGGNEQFF. Using reference TRBV12-5 and TRBJ2-1 for the parts outside the CDR3, the full variable domain is DARVTQTPRHKVTEMGQEVTMRCQPILGHNTVFWYRQTMMQGLELLAYFRNRAPLDDSGMPKDRFSAEMPDATLATLKIQPSEPRDSAVYFCASGLGRQGGNEQFFGPGTRLTVL.

The chain couples TRBV7-2 to TRBJ2-5; no definite D call. CDR3 length: 13 residues. The germline V gene has CDR1 SGHTA and CDR2 FQGNSA. V lost 1 base, J lost 1 base, and 4 bases lay in between. CDR3 protein: CASSLGPQETQYF. The DNA for the CDR3 is TGTGCCAGCAGCTTAGGGCCCCAAGAGACCCAGTACTTC.

This chain uses TRBV10-1 with TRBJ2-2; 9 bases map to TRBD1. There are 17 residues in the CDR3. In germline, CDR1 is WNHNN, CDR2 SYGVQD (reference sequence). Trimming removed 0 bases from V and 6 bases from J; junction bases left unmatched: 8. CDR3: CASSESWTGDGAGELFF. Written as DNA, the CDR3 is TGCGCCAGCAGTGAGTCCTGGACAGGGGACGGGGCCGGGGAGCTGTTTTTT.

The chain has TRBV14 and TRBJ1-1; 8 positions agree with TRBD1. There are 16 residues in the CDR3. The junction had 10 bases not matched to a gene; V was cut back by 3 bases and J by 4 bases. CDR1 and CDR2 (germline): SGHDN, FVKESK. CDR3 nucleotide sequence: TGTGCCAGCAGCCAGACGCGACAGGGGTGGAGCACTGAAGCTTTCTTT. Amino acids: CASSQTRQGWSTEAFF.

V gene TRBV27 combines with J gene TRBJ2-7; 14 bases align to TRBD2. This CDR3 has 23 residues. J was trimmed by 0 bases and V by 5 bases; bases with no gene match: 24. Germline CDR1 reads MNHEY; CDR2 reads SMNVEV (reference sequence). CDR3 sequence: CASSPSVLRNTGLAGGNSYEQYF. Here the CDR3 DNA reads TGTGCCAGCAGTCCTAGCGTACTCAGAAATACTGGACTAGCGGGGGGAAACTCCTACGAGCAGTACTTC.